These T cell receptor beta chains were read from a single sample in a study of T-cell memory formation after mild COVID-19. One entry per CDR3 protein, called by TCRdb with MiXCR from the 5' RACE reads. The table records more than 400,000 distinct CDR3 sequences, around a sixth of them present only once. Sequencing was done on a sample of PBMCs or a T cell subset sorted from them (not recorded which). The receptor set was obtained from an adult woman who had mild COVID-19 (a few samples of this study predate the infection). Cell type and time point are not known. Both conserved end residues are part of each CDR3. A D gene is named only where the DNA matches it firmly. Where a row states a size, it is once, few, many or the class of an expanded clone; other rows omit it.

D gene: -; J gene: TRBJ1-6; CDR3 length: 12; clone size: -; V gene: TRBV7-2; CDR3 protein: CASSLVGREPHF; CDR3 DNA: TGTGCCAGCAGCTTAGTGGGCCGCGAGCCCCACTTT
D gene: -; J gene: TRBJ1-2; CDR3 length: 14; clone size: -; V gene: TRBV12-3/TRBV12-4; CDR3 protein: CASSFSPRTYGYTF; CDR3 DNA: TGTGCCAGCAGTTTTTCTCCCCGGACCTATGGCTACACCTTC
D gene: -; J gene: TRBJ2-5; CDR3 length: 14; clone size: few; V gene: TRBV9; CDR3 protein: CASSEGQAGGTQYF; CDR3 DNA: TGTGCCAGCAGCGAGGGACAGGCGGGGGGGACCCAGTACTTC
D gene: -; J gene: TRBJ1-1; CDR3 length: 12; clone size: -; V gene: TRBV6-6; CDR3 protein: CASKPLGAEAFF; CDR3 DNA: TGTGCCAGCAAACCCCTTGGAGCTGAAGCTTTCTTT
D gene: -; J gene: TRBJ1-1; CDR3 length: 14; clone size: -; V gene: TRBV5-1; CDR3 protein: CASSMDSGNTEAFF; CDR3 DNA: TGCGCCAGCAGTATGGACAGCGGGAACACTGAAGCTTTCTTT
D gene: -; J gene: TRBJ2-5; CDR3 length: 15; clone size: few; V gene: TRBV6-2/TRBV6-3; CDR3 protein: CASSYLDTGEETQYF; CDR3 DNA: TGTGCCAGCAGTTACTTGGACACCGGGGAGGAGACCCAGTACTTC
D gene: TRBD1; J gene: TRBJ2-1; CDR3 length: 14; clone size: few; V gene: TRBV5-1; CDR3 protein: CASSPGTGINEQFF; CDR3 DNA: TGCGCCAGCAGCCCCGGGACAGGAATCAATGAGCAGTTCTTC
D gene: TRBD1; J gene: TRBJ1-1; CDR3 length: 14; clone size: -; V gene: TRBV12-3/TRBV12-4; CDR3 protein: CASTLGRQGGEAFF; CDR3 DNA: TGTGCCAGCACCCTAGGGAGGCAGGGGGGGGAGGCTTTCTTT
D gene: -; J gene: TRBJ1-4; CDR3 length: 16; clone size: few; V gene: TRBV7-9; CDR3 protein: CASSFYLGGLNEKLFF; CDR3 DNA: TGTGCCAGCAGCTTTTATCTCGGAGGGCTTAATGAAAAACTGTTTTTT
D gene: TRBD1; J gene: TRBJ2-1; CDR3 length: 14; clone size: -; V gene: TRBV20-1; CDR3 protein: CSARGTGRYNEQFF; CDR3 DNA: TGCAGTGCTAGAGGGACAGGGCGGTACAATGAGCAGTTCTTC
D gene: -; J gene: TRBJ1-5; CDR3 length: 15; clone size: few; V gene: TRBV6-6; CDR3 protein: CASSWLGVGNQPQHF; CDR3 DNA: TGTGCCAGCAGTTGGTTAGGGGTTGGCAATCAGCCCCAGCATTTT
D gene: -; J gene: TRBJ2-1; CDR3 length: 16; clone size: -; V gene: TRBV18; CDR3 protein: CASSTRHFSTVNEQFF; CDR3 DNA: TGTGCCAGCTCAACACGCCACTTTTCGACCGTTAATGAGCAGTTCTTC
D gene: -; J gene: TRBJ2-3; CDR3 length: 13; clone size: -; V gene: TRBV4-3; CDR3 protein: CASSQALGDTQYF; CDR3 DNA: TGCGCCAGCAGCCAAGCATTGGGAGATACGCAGTATTTT
D gene: -; J gene: TRBJ1-1; CDR3 length: 12; clone size: many; V gene: TRBV12-3/TRBV12-4; CDR3 protein: CASERGGTEAFF; CDR3 DNA: TGTGCCAGCGAGAGGGGTGGCACTGAAGCTTTCTTT
D gene: TRBD2; J gene: TRBJ2-1; CDR3 length: 16; clone size: -; V gene: TRBV12-3/TRBV12-4; CDR3 protein: CASSLRGGKTYNEQFF; CDR3 DNA: TGTGCCAGCAGTTTGAGGGGAGGGAAAACCTACAATGAGCAGTTCTTC
D gene: -; J gene: TRBJ2-7; CDR3 length: 15; clone size: few; V gene: TRBV12-3/TRBV12-4; CDR3 protein: CASSPRTAGLYEQYF; CDR3 DNA: TGTGCCAGCAGTCCTCGGACTGCAGGGCTGTACGAGCAGTACTTC
D gene: TRBD1; J gene: TRBJ1-2; CDR3 length: 14; clone size: -; V gene: TRBV4-1; CDR3 protein: CASSPGQPNYGYTF; CDR3 DNA: TGCGCCAGCAGCCCGGGACAGCCTAACTATGGCTACACCTTC
D gene: -; J gene: TRBJ2-1; CDR3 length: 14; clone size: few; V gene: TRBV15; CDR3 protein: CATSIGREHNEQFF; CDR3 DNA: TGTGCCACCAGCATAGGGCGAGAACACAATGAGCAGTTCTTC
D gene: -; J gene: TRBJ1-1; CDR3 length: 14; clone size: -; V gene: TRBV11-3; CDR3 protein: CASSLVEGITEAFF; CDR3 DNA: TGTGCCAGCAGCTTAGTCGAGGGGATCACTGAAGCTTTCTTT
D gene: TRBD1; J gene: TRBJ1-4; CDR3 length: 15; clone size: -; V gene: TRBV2; CDR3 protein: CASSDRGLIGEKLFF; CDR3 DNA: TGTGCCAGCAGTGACAGGGGGCTAATTGGTGAAAAACTGTTTTTT
D gene: TRBD2; J gene: TRBJ2-7; CDR3 length: 15; clone size: -; V gene: TRBV7-2; CDR3 protein: CASSLARLAGAEQYF; CDR3 DNA: TGTGCCAGCAGCTTAGCTAGACTAGCGGGAGCCGAGCAGTACTTC
D gene: TRBD1; J gene: TRBJ1-6; CDR3 length: 17; clone size: few; V gene: TRBV7-6; CDR3 protein: CASSLEGQGIYNSPLHF; CDR3 DNA: TGTGCCAGCAGCTTAGAGGGACAGGGTATCTATAATTCACCCCTCCACTTT
D gene: -; J gene: TRBJ2-7; CDR3 length: 13; clone size: few; V gene: TRBV20-1; CDR3 protein: CSAARGTTYEQYF; CDR3 DNA: TGCAGTGCAGCCCGGGGGACAACCTACGAGCAGTACTTC
D gene: -; J gene: TRBJ2-2; CDR3 length: 15; clone size: -; V gene: TRBV6-2/TRBV6-3; CDR3 protein: CASSEIPRGTGELFF; CDR3 DNA: TGTGCCAGCAGTGAGATCCCGAGGGGCACCGGGGAGCTGTTTTTT
D gene: TRBD2; J gene: TRBJ2-3; CDR3 length: 16; clone size: -; V gene: TRBV5-5; CDR3 protein: CASSVPTSGRTDTQYF; CDR3 DNA: TGTGCCAGCAGCGTACCGACTAGCGGGAGAACAGATACGCAGTATTTT
D gene: -; J gene: TRBJ2-6; CDR3 length: 13; clone size: -; V gene: TRBV7-2; CDR3 protein: CASSLLGANVLTF; CDR3 DNA: TGTGCCAGCAGCTTACTTGGGGCCAACGTCCTGACTTTC
D gene: -; J gene: TRBJ1-2; CDR3 length: 12; clone size: -; V gene: TRBV5-1; CDR3 protein: CASSGAYYGYTF; CDR3 DNA: TGCGCCAGCTCTGGGGCTTACTATGGCTACACCTTC
D gene: -; J gene: TRBJ2-5; CDR3 length: 15; clone size: -; V gene: TRBV12-3/TRBV12-4; CDR3 protein: CASSLGHFREETQYF; CDR3 DNA: TGTGCCAGCAGTTTGGGGCACTTTAGGGAAGAGACCCAGTACTTC
D gene: -; J gene: TRBJ2-3; CDR3 length: 15; clone size: few; V gene: TRBV7-7; CDR3 protein: CASSRGGFGTDTQYF; CDR3 DNA: TGTGCCAGCAGCCGGGGCGGATTTGGCACAGATACGCAGTATTTT
D gene: -; J gene: TRBJ2-5; CDR3 length: 14; clone size: few; V gene: TRBV2; CDR3 protein: CASSQTGRQETQYF; CDR3 DNA: TGTGCCAGCAGTCAGACAGGCCGGCAAGAGACCCAGTACTTC
D gene: -; J gene: TRBJ2-3; CDR3 length: 14; clone size: -; V gene: TRBV12-3/TRBV12-4; CDR3 protein: CASSRAGRTDTQYF; CDR3 DNA: TGTGCCAGCAGTCGGGCCGGGAGAACGGATACGCAGTATTTT
D gene: TRBD2; J gene: TRBJ2-3; CDR3 length: 18; clone size: few; V gene: TRBV5-5; CDR3 protein: CASSTPSGRALKGDTQYF; CDR3 DNA: TGTGCCAGCAGCACACCTAGCGGGAGGGCCCTCAAAGGAGATACGCAGTATTTT
D gene: -; J gene: TRBJ2-7; CDR3 length: 13; clone size: few; V gene: TRBV2; CDR3 protein: CASEKDSSYEQYF; CDR3 DNA: TGTGCCAGCGAAAAGGACAGCTCCTACGAGCAGTACTTC
D gene: -; J gene: TRBJ2-7; CDR3 length: 16; clone size: -; V gene: TRBV4-1; CDR3 protein: CASSQDGDRLTYEQYF; CDR3 DNA: TGCGCCAGCAGCCAAGATGGCGACAGACTCACCTACGAGCAGTACTTC
D gene: -; J gene: TRBJ2-5; CDR3 length: 14; clone size: -; V gene: TRBV5-5; CDR3 protein: CASSSPGFQETQYF; CDR3 DNA: TGTGCCAGCAGCTCCCCGGGTTTCCAAGAGACCCAGTACTTC
D gene: TRBD1; J gene: TRBJ2-1; CDR3 length: 14; clone size: few; V gene: TRBV29-1; CDR3 protein: CSGLTGGSYNEQFF; CDR3 DNA: TGCAGCGGTCTGACAGGGGGATCCTACAATGAGCAGTTCTTC
D gene: TRBD2; J gene: TRBJ2-7; CDR3 length: 13; clone size: few; V gene: TRBV24-1; CDR3 protein: CATASGGAYEQYF; CDR3 DNA: TGTGCCACCGCCTCGGGAGGGGCGTACGAGCAGTACTTC
D gene: -; J gene: TRBJ1-2; CDR3 length: 13; clone size: -; V gene: TRBV29-1; CDR3 protein: CSVDGQGLYGYTF; CDR3 DNA: TGCAGCGTAGACGGGCAGGGCCTCTATGGCTACACCTTC
D gene: TRBD2; J gene: TRBJ2-1; CDR3 length: 18; clone size: few; V gene: TRBV4-3; CDR3 protein: CASSQELLGLAGGLVQFF; CDR3 DNA: TGCGCCAGCAGCCAAGAGCTCCTGGGACTAGCGGGAGGGCTAGTGCAGTTCTTC
D gene: TRBD1; J gene: TRBJ2-7; CDR3 length: 15; clone size: -; V gene: TRBV29-1; CDR3 protein: CSVVRGQLSSYEQYF; CDR3 DNA: TGCAGCGTTGTGAGGGGACAGCTAAGCTCCTACGAGCAGTACTTC
D gene: -; J gene: TRBJ2-2; CDR3 length: 15; clone size: many; V gene: TRBV5-5; CDR3 protein: CASITGHVNTGELFF; CDR3 DNA: TGTGCCAGCATAACGGGACACGTGAACACCGGGGAGCTGTTTTTT
D gene: -; J gene: TRBJ1-6; CDR3 length: 13; clone size: -; V gene: TRBV5-4; CDR3 protein: CATAAGAGSPLHF; CDR3 DNA: TGTGCCACCGCCGCCGGGGCAGGATCACCCCTCCACTTT